The present T cell receptor (beta chain) was sequenced within a study of blood T cells in healthy people across ages. A second PCR of about 7 to 11 cycles used a sample-barcoded 5' primer and a J-beta primer mix. One entry per CDR3 protein, called by TCRdb with MiXCR from the 5' RACE reads. Altogether 850,000 to 1,000,000 distinct CDR3 sequences are present, roughly 50% being singletons, with the ten largest covering 13%. Researchers collected around 10 milliliters of peripheral blood from every single donor. Isolation yielded PBMCs, at least 6.5 million per sample, in every case. The receptor comes from a young man in good health. The sample consisted of blood.

The CDR3 nucleotides read TGTGCCAGCCAGGGGGGCAATGAGCAGTTCTTC. Residues: CASQGGNEQFF. The V call is TRBV7-6, the J call TRBJ2-1, with a weak D call TRBD1 (7 bases). This CDR3 is 11 amino acids long. Trimming took off 8 bases at V and 6 bases at J, with 8 bases between the two ends. Germline V lookup: CDR1 SGHVS, CDR2 FNYEAQ.